This section outlines one TCR beta chain sequence together with its context. Its antigen is still unknown. The CDR3 runs to 17 residues. J was trimmed by 4 bases and V by 3 bases; bases with no gene match: 10. The germline CDR1 and CDR2 sequences are PRHDT and FYEKMQ (reference sequence). This record comes from a study of beta chain features in type 1 diabetes. cDNA synthesis used the whole RNA isolate, giving expressed TCRB sequences. Sequenced by immunoSEQ multiplex PCR; TCRdb stores in-frame clones only, minus some. The sample has roughly 260,000 clones; roughly 11% are singletons. Broader study findings: Moderately but significantly shorter TCRB CDR3s were found in Type 1 diabetes patients in all four CD4+ subsets.

This sequence was found in a young man with type 1 diabetes. Sample: naive CD4+ T cells from blood. This chain connects TRBV13 to TRBJ2-5, with 11 bases lining up with TRBD1. The CDR3, as DNA: TGTGCCAGCAGCTTGAGGACAGGGGGCCCCCGAGGAGAGACCCAGTACTTC. Translation: CASSLRTGGPRGETQYF.